A single sample is the source of the 30 T cell receptor beta chains below, sequenced in a study of CD8 T cells in ankylosing spondylitis. These receptors' targets are unknown. TCRdb independently ran MiXCR on the 5' RACE reads; one entry per CDR3 protein. This table holds fewer than 450,000 distinct CDR3 sequences, approximately 17% found once. Study findings and constraints: Ankylosing spondylitis blood appeared to carry a characteristic TCR beta motif of roughly eight highly homologous variants.

Sequenced: blood, either unsorted or a sorted T cell fraction (not recorded which). All receptors derive from a male donor with ankylosing spondylitis.

The V gene is TRBV3-1, the J gene TRBJ1-1, with a possible D match to TRBD1 (5 bases). Germline assignment: CDR1 LGHDT and CDR2 YNNKEL (reference sequence). The V end was cut by 0 bases, the J end by 11 bases, with 13 bases between. This CDR3 is 13 amino acids long. The CDR3 DNA follows: TGTGCCAGCAGCCAAGATAAGAGGGGTGGGGCTTTCTTT. Translating gives CASSQDKRGGAFF.

The chain joins TRBV10-3 to TRBJ2-1, with D unclear. Germline V gene sequence: CDR1 ENHRY, CDR2 SYGVKD. The CDR3 sequence is 14 residues long. V shed 5 bases and J shed 2 bases, with 10 bases lying between them. The DNA for the CDR3 is TGTGCCATCAGTTCGGCGGAAACCTACAATGAGCAGTTCTTC. Translation: CAISSAETYNEQFF.

The chain couples TRBV20-1 to TRBJ2-7; maybe TRBD2 (6 bases). V gave up 0 bases and J gave up 2 bases, with 14 bases separating them. From germline, CDR1 is DFQATT and CDR2 SNEGSKA (reference sequence). This CDR3 is built from 15 residues. The CDR3 sequence: CSARDTRGKAYEQYF. CDR3 DNA sequence: TGCAGTGCTAGAGATACGCGGGGAAAGGCCTACGAGCAGTACTTC.

The chain joins TRBV29-1 to TRBJ2-5, with D possibly TRBD1 on 6 matching bases. There are 12 residues in the CDR3. Trimming took off 7 bases at V and 2 bases at J, with 11 bases between the two ends. The germline CDR1 and CDR2 sequences are SQVTM and ANQGSEA. CDR3 in amino acids: CSGLQGQETQYF. CDR3 sequence (DNA): TGCAGCGGCTTACAGGGACAAGAGACCCAGTACTTC.

The CDR3 nucleotides are TGCAGTGCTGCCAACGCCGGGACAGGTAACACTGAAGCTTTCTTT. As protein: CSAANAGTGNTEAFF. The V gene is TRBV20-1, the J gene TRBJ1-1; TRBD1 matches 8 bases. V trimming: 5 bases; J trimming: 2 bases; junction bases outside the gene matches: 10. The CDR3 consists of 15 residues. Germline CDR1 and CDR2: DFQATT and SNEGSKA (reference sequence).

This clonotype was detected a few times. This chain joins TRBV3-1 and TRBJ1-1; the match to TRBD1 covers 10 bases. Germline V gene sequence: CDR1 LGHDT, CDR2 YNNKEL (reference sequence). The CDR3 has 16 residues. With V trimmed by 2 bases and J by 6 bases, 9 bases remained unmatched. CDR3 nucleotide sequence: TGTGCCAGCAGCCAACCGGGACAGGGGAATTTCGCTGAAGCTTTCTTT. Translation gives CASSQPGQGNFAEAFF.

The chain recombines TRBV3-1 with TRBJ1-1, with D perhaps TRBD1 (5 bases). CDR1 is LGHDT, CDR2 YNNKEL, per germline (reference sequence). Trimming stripped 2 bases from V and 0 bases from J, with 10 bases between. This CDR3 region has 15 residues. The CDR3 loop reads CASSQLAGLNTEAFF. The DNA of the CDR3 is TGTGCCAGCAGCCAACTGGCAGGGTTGAACACTGAAGCTTTCTTT.

The chain is built from TRBV3-1 and TRBJ1-1; weak D call: TRBD1 (5 bases). Germline V gives CDR1 LGHDT, CDR2 YNNKEL (reference sequence). The V gene lost 5 bases and the J gene lost 11 bases, with 12 bases spanning the gap. The CDR3 length is 11 residues. The CDR3 sequence is CASSSLEGAFF. CDR3 nucleotides: TGTGCCAGCAGCTCTCTGGAGGGGGCTTTCTTT.

This clonotype was counted between two and nine times. This rearrangement joins TRBV14 to TRBJ1-1; TRBD1 agrees at 8 bases. The germline gives CDR1 SGHDN, CDR2 FVKESK. Losses at the gene ends were 2 bases for V and 7 bases for J; bases not matched to a gene: 15. CDR3 length: 17 amino acids. CDR3 DNA: TGTGCCAGCAGCCAATTAAGGACAGGGCTACTCCCCCTTGAAGCTTTCTTT. It yields the protein CASSQLRTGLLPLEAFF.

The CDR3 protein is CASSLLGGTLREQFF. In DNA form, the CDR3 reads TGTGCCAGCAGCTTATTGGGCGGGACTTTACGTGAGCAGTTCTTC. The genes are TRBV7-2 and TRBJ2-1; possibly TRBD2 for D (6 bases). This CDR3 contains 15 residues. V was trimmed by 2 bases and J by 9 bases, leaving 17 bases between them. Germline lookup yields CDR1 SGHTA and CDR2 FQGNSA. Full variable domain (rest looked up from reference TRBV7-2 and TRBJ2-1): GAGVSQSPSNKVTEKGKDVELRCDPISGHTALYWYRQSLGQGLEFLIYFQGNSAPDKSGLPSDRFSAERTGGSVSTLTIQRTQQEDSAVYLCASSLLGGTLREQFFGPGTRLTVL.

This clonotype was seen a few times. The chain has TRBV24-1 and TRBJ2-3, with TRBD2 matching over 7 bases. Trimming took 2 bases from V and 5 from J; bases not matched to a gene: 6. This CDR3 has 15 amino acids. The germline CDR1 and CDR2 sequences are KGHDR and SFDVKD. The CDR3 is CATSDWGGMGDTQYF. CDR3 sequence (DNA): TGTGCCACCAGTGATTGGGGAGGGATGGGAGATACGCAGTATTTT.

This clonotype showed up just a few times. The chain joins TRBV4-2 to TRBJ2-1, with a possible D match to TRBD2 (6 bases). With 4 bases removed from V and 13 bases from J, the gap between germline ends came to 17 bases. This CDR3 has 13 residues. Germline V gene lookup returns CDR1 LGHNA and CDR2 YNFKEQ. DNA of the CDR3: TGTGCCAGCAGCCCAAGACTAGGCTACGAACAGTTCTTC. It specifies CASSPRLGYEQFF.

The gene calls are TRBV5-1 and TRBJ1-1, with D hard to call. This CDR3 contains 14 residues. Trimming stripped 2 bases from V and 1 base from J, with 9 bases between. The germline V gene encodes CDR1 SGHRS and CDR2 YFSETQ. CDR3: CASSFGRRNTEAFF. CDR3 nucleotide sequence: TGCGCCAGCAGCTTCGGCAGGAGGAACACTGAAGCTTTCTTT.

The chain recombines TRBV3-1 with TRBJ2-5, with a possible D match to TRBD1 (5 bases). Germline assignment: CDR1 LGHDT and CDR2 YNNKEL (reference sequence). Trimming cost V 6 bases and J 5 bases, with 16 bases left between them. The CDR3 runs to 14 residues. CDR3 in DNA: TGTGCCAGCAGGCCAGGGATCCCTGGGGAGACCCAGTACTTC. Its protein product is CASRPGIPGETQYF.

This chain uses TRBV5-1 with TRBJ1-1, with 7 bases aligning to TRBD1. J was trimmed by 3 bases and V by 3 bases; bases with no gene match: 5. The germline V gene has CDR1 SGHRS and CDR2 YFSETQ. The CDR3 runs to 14 residues. The CDR3 reads CASSWGQWHTEAFF. For the CDR3, the DNA is TGCGCCAGCAGCTGGGGACAGTGGCACACTGAAGCTTTCTTT.

This clonotype showed up many times. CDR3 bases: TGCAGTGCTAGGGACGGGAATCAGCCCCAGCATTTT. Amino acid sequence: CSARDGNQPQHF. V usage is TRBV20-1 and J usage is TRBJ1-5; no clear D gene. This CDR3 has 12 residues. The V end lost 3 bases, the J end lost 4 bases, and 7 bases lay between the germline ends. CDR1 is DFQATT, CDR2 SNEGSKA, per germline (reference sequence).

The rearrangement links TRBV28 to TRBJ2-6; D possibly corresponds to TRBD1 (6 bases). There are 18 residues in the CDR3. The germline CDR1 and CDR2 sequences are MDHEN and SYDVKM. The ends were cut back, 4 bases at V and 0 bases at J, with 16 bases in the middle. CDR3 residues: CASSSWGHGVSGANVLTF. In DNA form, the CDR3 reads TGTGCCAGCAGTTCTTGGGGACACGGGGTCTCTGGGGCCAACGTCCTGACTTTC.

The chain uses TRBV28 and TRBJ1-2; D uncertain. Trimming shortened V by 1 base and J by 6 bases, and 12 bases separated the two germline ends. From germline, CDR1 is MDHEN and CDR2 SYDVKM. The CDR3 covers 14 residues. The CDR3 reads CASSLSEEGDGYTF. The CDR3 region has the DNA TGTGCCAGCAGTTTATCCGAGGAGGGTGATGGCTACACCTTC.

The gene calls are TRBV20-1 and TRBJ2-5, with TRBD2 identical over 11 bases. V was clipped by 6 bases and J by 5 bases; unmatched bases: 8. The germline gives CDR1 DFQATT, CDR2 SNEGSKA (reference sequence). The CDR3 consists of 14 residues. The CDR3 sequence: CSARVAGGHETQYF. CDR3 sequence (DNA): TGCAGTGCCCGAGTAGCGGGAGGGCACGAGACCCAGTACTTC.

The V and J genes are TRBV20-1 and TRBJ2-5, with D hard to call. The CDR3 is 13 amino acids. V shed 0 bases and J shed 4 bases, with 9 bases lying between them. Germline V gene data show CDR1 as DFQATT and CDR2 as SNEGSKA (reference sequence). Here the CDR3 DNA reads TGCAGTGCTAGAGATCTATTGGGAGAGACCCAGTACTTC. It specifies CSARDLLGETQYF.

A single count supports this clonotype. This rearrangement joins TRBV11-3 to TRBJ2-5; D is unclear. Germline V gives CDR1 SGHNT, CDR2 YENEEA. The CDR3 contains 14 residues. V lost 5 bases and J 0 bases, leaving 10 bases between the germline ends. The CDR3 sequence is CASSKGRHQETQYF. CDR3 coding DNA: TGTGCCAGCAGCAAAGGACGGCACCAAGAGACCCAGTACTTC.

The chain uses TRBV5-1 and TRBJ1-6, with D unresolved. The CDR3 runs 15 residues. With 0 bases removed from V and 8 bases from J, the gap between germline ends came to 12 bases. The germline CDR1 and CDR2 sequences are SGHRS and YFSETQ. The CDR3 reads CASSLGQMDYSPLHF. The DNA of the CDR3 is TGCGCCAGCAGCTTGGGCCAGATGGATTATTCACCCCTCCACTTT. Using reference TRBV5-1 and TRBJ1-6 for the parts outside the CDR3, the full variable domain is KAGVTQTPRYLIKTRGQQVTLSCSPISGHRSVSWYQQTPGQGLQFLFEYFSETQRNKGNFPGRFSGRQFSNSRSEMNVSTLELGDSALYLCASSLGQMDYSPLHFGNGTRLTVT.

This clonotype turned up a few times. The chain recombines TRBV28 with TRBJ2-1, with TRBD2 as a possible D gene (5 bases). The germline gives CDR1 MDHEN, CDR2 SYDVKM. V was trimmed by 1 base and J by 6 bases, leaving 19 bases between them. This CDR3 is 17 amino acids long. The CDR3 DNA reads as TGTGCCAGCAGTTTATTGGTATCGGGGTCTCGGGGCAATGAGCAGTTCTTC. As protein: CASSLLVSGSRGNEQFF.

This clonotype was counted ten times or more. This rearrangement joins TRBV9 to TRBJ2-7, with 7 bases matching TRBD2. In germline, CDR1 is SGDLS, CDR2 YYNGEE. The CDR3 length is 15 residues. The junction had 7 bases not matched to a gene; V was cut back by 3 bases and J by 1 base. CDR3 loop: CASSASAGLSYEQYF. The CDR3 DNA reads as TGTGCCAGCAGCGCCTCAGCGGGACTTTCCTACGAGCAGTACTTC.

This clonotype was observed a handful of times. The chain links TRBV5-1 to TRBJ1-1, with TRBD1 matching over 7 bases. Germline CDR1 reads SGHRS; CDR2 reads YFSETQ. The CDR3 is made up of 14 amino acids. The junction had 5 bases not matched to a gene; V was cut back by 3 bases and J by 3 bases. The CDR3 DNA follows: TGCGCCAGCAGCTCCCGGACAGGCTACACTGAAGCTTTCTTT. This gives the protein CASSSRTGYTEAFF.

This clonotype was detected a few times. The chain uses TRBV11-2 and TRBJ2-1; 7 bases map to TRBD1. Losses at the gene ends were 8 bases for V and 0 bases for J; bases not matched to a gene: 4. Germline-derived CDR1 and CDR2 are SGHAT and FQNNGV. The CDR3 extends over 14 amino acids. The chain's CDR3 is CASQGQISYNEQFF. In DNA, the CDR3 is TGTGCCAGCCAGGGACAGATCTCCTACAATGAGCAGTTCTTC.

The rearrangement links TRBV20-1 to TRBJ1-1; unclear D gene. CDR1 and CDR2 (germline): DFQATT, SNEGSKA (reference sequence). This CDR3 comprises 14 residues. V lost 6 bases to trimming and J lost 1 base, with 15 bases between them. The CDR3 is CSAPVGGRNTEAFF. The CDR3 DNA reads TGCAGTGCCCCTGTGGGAGGGCGGAACACTGAAGCTTTCTTT.

At least ten counts were recorded for this clonotype. The gene calls are TRBV12-3 or TRBV12-4 and TRBJ1-1, with D perhaps matching TRBD1 (6 bases). CDR3 length equals 13 residues. The germline V and J ends were trimmed by 7 bases and 0 bases, with 9 bases remaining between them. CDR3 coding DNA: TGTGCCAGCAATGGACAGCTGAACACTGAAGCTTTCTTT. Residues: CASNGQLNTEAFF.

This clonotype was observed many times. V usage is TRBV5-1 and J usage is TRBJ2-4; 8 nucleotides match TRBD1. CDR3 length: 16 amino acids. V trimming: 4 bases; J trimming: 0 bases; junction bases outside the gene matches: 6. Germline assignment: CDR1 SGHRS and CDR2 YFSETQ. The DNA of the CDR3 is TGCGCCAGCAGCCCCGGACAGGGTCTAGCCAAAAACATTCAGTACTTC. Translated: CASSPGQGLAKNIQYF.

J is TRBJ2-7 and V is TRBV28; D not resolved. The CDR3 consists of 14 residues. Trimming took off 3 bases at V and 3 bases at J, with 12 bases between the two ends. Germline values: CDR1 MDHEN, CDR2 SYDVKM. The CDR3 loop is CASSFLPKIYEQYF. Here the CDR3 DNA reads TGTGCCAGCAGTTTTTTACCCAAAATCTACGAGCAGTACTTC.